The TCR beta chain described here comes from a study of low-dose radiotherapy and immunotherapy resistance in tumors. Study at large: Oral aspirin 300 mg was taken by patients daily for four cycles from cycle 1 day 1.

Time point of the sample: after trial treatment. The treatment was: LDRT plus nivolumab, ipilimumab, low-dose cyclophosphamide and aspirin (RACIN trial). The table lists this clonotype with many counts. V lost 7 bases and J 3 bases, leaving 16 bases between the germline ends. The CDR3 covers 15 residues. Germline V gene data show CDR1 as MDHEN and CDR2 as SYDVKM. Both TCRalpha and TCRbeta chains were reverse transcribed with V-gene-specific primers. Using a constant-region primer together with a V-primer adapter, TCRs were subjected to around 22 PCR cycles of amplification. Isolated mRNA underwent amplification by in vitro transcription. TCRdb reanalysed the reads using MiXCR and keeps one entry per CDR3 protein. Of more than 70,000 distinct CDR3 sequences listed, around 20% are singletons.

The sample here was PBMCs, taken after low-dose radiotherapy plus immunotherapy. The V call is TRBV28, the J call TRBJ1-3, with a possible D match to TRBD1 (5 bases). The sequence was collected from a female donor with ovarian cancer. Here the CDR3 reads CASTTWQGGGNTIYF. CDR3 DNA: TGTGCCAGCACTACGTGGCAGGGCGGTGGAAACACCATATATTTT.